Each of the 8 T cell receptor beta chains below was sequenced from the same sample in a study of T cell responses to AZD1222 COVID-19 vaccine. Sequencing was performed with immunoSEQ multiplex PCR; in TCRdb, only in-frame clones are kept and a portion is missing. The repertoire includes some 170,000 clones, more than 85% of them detected once, and roughly 0.9% sits in the top ten. The sample consisted of peripheral blood, taken on day 0 of AZD1222 vaccination. All receptors derive from an adult in good health.

V usage is TRBV7-3 and J usage is TRBJ2-2, with 9 bases lining up with TRBD1. V lost 2 bases, J lost 0 bases, and 4 bases stayed unmatched. Germline CDR1 and CDR2: SGHTA and FQGTGA. The CDR3 extends over 17 amino acids. CDR3 DNA: TGTGCCAGCAGCTTAGACCGGGACAGGGCGAACACCGGGGAGCTGTTTTTT. It yields the protein CASSLDRDRANTGELFF.

This rearrangement joins TRBV27 to TRBJ1-5; D gene ambiguous. The length of the CDR3 is 15 residues. Looked up from germline, CDR1 is MNHEY and CDR2 is SMNVEV (reference sequence). The V gene lost 8 bases and the J gene lost 4 bases, with 18 bases spanning the gap. The CDR3 nucleotides read TGTGCCAGCTCTTCCCTCATGGACGGTAATCAGCCCCAGCATTTT. Translating gives CASSSLMDGNQPQHF.

The V call is TRBV7-2, the J call TRBJ1-1, with TRBD1 as a possible D gene (6 bases). CDR1 is SGHTA and CDR2 is FQGNSA in the germline V gene. The CDR3 consists of 16 residues. The V end was cut by 1 base, the J end by 11 bases, with 23 bases between. The CDR3 loop is CASSLGLGGLARLAFF. CDR3 nucleotide sequence: TGTGCCAGCAGCTTAGGACTAGGGGGATTGGCTAGGCTTGCTTTCTTT.

The chain combines TRBV5-4 with TRBJ2-5; 8 bases line up with TRBD2. The CDR3 has 16 amino acids. Germline CDR1 reads SGHNT; CDR2 reads YYREEE (reference sequence). Germline trimming cut 4 bases from V and 2 bases from J; bases unmatched to any gene: 10. The CDR3 loop is CASSPDTSGEQETQYF. As DNA, the CDR3 is TGTGCCAGCAGCCCAGACACTAGCGGTGAGCAAGAGACCCAGTACTTC.

The CDR3 sequence is CSASQGSNEQFF. Here the CDR3 DNA reads TGCAGTGCTAGTCAGGGATCAAATGAGCAGTTCTTC. The J gene is TRBJ2-1, the V gene TRBV20-1; TRBD1 might be the D (5 bases). CDR3 length: 12 amino acids. V was shortened by 3 bases and J by 7 bases, with 10 bases between the two germline ends. The germline CDR1 and CDR2 sequences are DFQATT and SNEGSKA (reference sequence).

The chain uses TRBV11-3 and TRBJ1-2; 7 bases fit TRBD1. J gave up 4 bases and V 5 bases, and 4 bases lay outside the gene matches. Germline CDR1 and CDR2: SGHNT and YENEEA. CDR3 length: 13 residues. This CDR3 is CASSPRTGYGYTF. DNA for the CDR3: TGTGCCAGCAGCCCCCGGACAGGCTATGGCTACACCTTC.

This chain connects TRBV24-1 to TRBJ2-7; D is perhaps TRBD2 (6 bases). The length of the CDR3 is 14 residues. Between the trimmed V and J ends, which lost 3 bases and 4 bases, there was a span of 12 bases. Germline lookup yields CDR1 KGHDR and CDR2 SFDVKD. CDR3: CATSDGGLGYEQYF. CDR3 nucleotide sequence: TGTGCCACCAGTGATGGGGGACTCGGTTACGAGCAGTACTTC.

This chain uses TRBV27 with TRBJ1-6; a possible D gene is TRBD1 (6 bases). Germline CDR1 reads MNHEY; CDR2 reads SMNVEV (reference sequence). V shed 5 bases and J shed 7 bases, with 15 bases lying between them. This CDR3 has 15 amino acids. For the CDR3, the DNA is TGTGCCAGCAGTCTCAGGGGCTACCAAAATTCACCCCTCCACTTT. It is translated as CASSLRGYQNSPLHF.